This record covers a single TCR beta chain. CDR3 length equals 16 residues. Germline CDR1 SGHNT, CDR2 YENEEA. The V gene lost 0 bases and the J gene lost 4 bases, with 13 bases spanning the gap. The authors' processing: Counts of nucleated cells, estimated from reference gene primer amplification, were obtained. Generated by immunoSEQ multiplex PCR, the TCRdb table keeps only in-frame clones and is missing some. That table supplies the V and J calls and clone size; D and trimming were determined from the DNA. Of 300,000 to 400,000 clones in the sample, around 88% were seen once. This sample stems from a study of blood T cell repertoires in COVID-19.

This TCR was recovered from a man aged 25-40 years with active or convalescent COVID-19. The specimen sequenced was peripheral blood. This chain links TRBV11-3 with TRBJ1-5; D not certain. The CDR3 region has the DNA TGTGCCAGCAGCTTAGATCGGAAACAGCCTAATCAGCCCCAGCATTTT. Protein sequence: CASSLDRKQPNQPQHF.